The sequence of this T cell receptor (beta chain) was determined in a study of PD-1 blockade in classical Hodgkin lymphoma. Study results and caveats: The CD4+ diversity rise by C4D1 was clearest in complete responders. The repertoire differences lack a defined cause, possibly disease activity or prior therapy.

As for this clone: The antigen is undetermined.

CDR1 is MRHNA, CDR2 SNTAGT, per germline. The CDR3 runs 12 residues. V gave up 2 bases and J gave up 8 bases, with 8 bases separating them. Only in-frame clones appear in the TCRdb table, and some are missing; sequencing was by immunoSEQ multiplex PCR. Of approximately 70,000 clones listed, approximately 94% are singletons. Each of the patients experienced relapse following autologous stem cell transplantation, and their brentuximab vedotin exposure differed. This clonotype was sampled from a human donor with classical Hodgkin lymphoma. This sequence joins TRBV6-4 and TRBJ2-3; D uncertain. Material: peripheral blood mononuclear cells (PBMCs), obtained at baseline. The CDR3 is CASSDHTTTQYF. CDR3 DNA: TGTGCCAGCAGTGACCACACCACTACGCAGTATTTT.